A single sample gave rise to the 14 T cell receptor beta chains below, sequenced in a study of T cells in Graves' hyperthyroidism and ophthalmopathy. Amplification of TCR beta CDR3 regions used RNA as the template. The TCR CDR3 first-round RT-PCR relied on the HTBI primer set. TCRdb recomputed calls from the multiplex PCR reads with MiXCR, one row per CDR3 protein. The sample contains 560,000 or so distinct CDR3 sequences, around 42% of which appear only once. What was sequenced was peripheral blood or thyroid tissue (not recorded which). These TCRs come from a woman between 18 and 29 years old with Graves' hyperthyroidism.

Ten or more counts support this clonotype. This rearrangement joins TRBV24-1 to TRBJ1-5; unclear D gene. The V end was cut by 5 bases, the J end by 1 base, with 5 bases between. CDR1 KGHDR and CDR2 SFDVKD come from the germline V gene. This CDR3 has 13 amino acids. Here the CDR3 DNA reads TGTGCCACCAGTGTTTCCAGCAATCAGCCCCAGCATTTT. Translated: CATSVSSNQPQHF.

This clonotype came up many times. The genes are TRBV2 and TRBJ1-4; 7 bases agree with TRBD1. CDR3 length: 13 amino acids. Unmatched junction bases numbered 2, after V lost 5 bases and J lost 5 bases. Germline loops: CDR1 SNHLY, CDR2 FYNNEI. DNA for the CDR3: TGTGCCAGCAGTCGGGGACAGAATGAAAAACTGTTTTTT. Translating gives CASSRGQNEKLFF.

The chain's CDR3 is CAGNSGRIDTQYF. DNA for the CDR3: TGTGCCGGAAATAGCGGGAGGATTGATACGCAGTATTTT. V is TRBV7-2 and J is TRBJ2-3, with 10 bases aligning to TRBD2. Germline lookup yields CDR1 SGHTA and CDR2 FQGNSA. The CDR3 sequence is 13 residues long. Unmatched junction bases numbered 8, after V lost 11 bases and J lost 6 bases.

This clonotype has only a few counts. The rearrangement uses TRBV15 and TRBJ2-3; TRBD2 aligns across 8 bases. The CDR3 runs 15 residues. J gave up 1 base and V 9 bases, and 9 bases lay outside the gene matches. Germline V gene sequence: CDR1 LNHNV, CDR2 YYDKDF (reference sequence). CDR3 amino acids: CATDAGGKGTDTQYF. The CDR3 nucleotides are TGTGCCACTGACGCGGGGGGAAAGGGCACAGATACGCAGTATTTT.

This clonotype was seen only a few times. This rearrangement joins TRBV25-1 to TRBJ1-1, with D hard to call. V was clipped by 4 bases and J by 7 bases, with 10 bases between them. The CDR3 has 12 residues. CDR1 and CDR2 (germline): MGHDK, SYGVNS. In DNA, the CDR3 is TGTGCCAGCAGTGGCCCCGCCGATGAAGCTTTCTTT. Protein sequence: CASSGPADEAFF.

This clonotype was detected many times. The CDR3 here is CASTFAANTEAFF. Here the CDR3 DNA reads TGTGCCAGCACCTTTGCCGCGAACACTGAAGCTTTCTTT. This chain links TRBV12-3 or TRBV12-4 with TRBJ1-1; no reliable D call. The V end lost 7 bases, the J end lost 1 base, and 10 bases lay between the germline ends. There are 13 residues in the CDR3.

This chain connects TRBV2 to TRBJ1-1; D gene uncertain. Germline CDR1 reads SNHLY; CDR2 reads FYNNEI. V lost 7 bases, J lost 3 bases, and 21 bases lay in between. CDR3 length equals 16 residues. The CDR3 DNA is TGTGCCAGCACCCCGGACGGTCACCGTAGGGACACTGAAGCTTTCTTT. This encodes CASTPDGHRRDTEAFF.

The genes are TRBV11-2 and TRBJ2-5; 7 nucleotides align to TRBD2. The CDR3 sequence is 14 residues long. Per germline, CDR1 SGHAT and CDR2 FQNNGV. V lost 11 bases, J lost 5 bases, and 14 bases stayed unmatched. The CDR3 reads CAWSTNSGYETQYF. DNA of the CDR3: TGTGCCTGGAGTACAAATAGCGGGTACGAGACCCAGTACTTC. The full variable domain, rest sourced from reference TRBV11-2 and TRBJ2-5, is EAGVAQSPRYKIIEKRQSVAFWCNPISGHATLYWYQQILGQGPKLLIQFQNNGVVDDSQLPKDRFSAERLKGVDSTLKIQPAKLEDSAVYLCAWSTNSGYETQYFGPGTRLLVL.

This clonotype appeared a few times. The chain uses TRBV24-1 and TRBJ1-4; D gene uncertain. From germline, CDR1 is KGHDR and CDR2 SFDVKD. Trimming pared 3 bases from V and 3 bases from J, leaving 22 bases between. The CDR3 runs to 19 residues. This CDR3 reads CATSDLHHTDYVANEKLFF. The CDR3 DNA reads TGTGCCACCAGTGATCTCCACCATACCGACTACGTGGCTAATGAAAAACTGTTTTTT.

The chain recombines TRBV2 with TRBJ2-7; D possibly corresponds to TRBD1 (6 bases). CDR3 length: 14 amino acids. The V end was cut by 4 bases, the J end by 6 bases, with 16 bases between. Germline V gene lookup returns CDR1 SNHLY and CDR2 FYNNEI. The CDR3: CASSARGNSPEQYF. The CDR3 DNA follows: TGTGCCAGCAGTGCTAGGGGGAACAGCCCCGAGCAGTACTTC.

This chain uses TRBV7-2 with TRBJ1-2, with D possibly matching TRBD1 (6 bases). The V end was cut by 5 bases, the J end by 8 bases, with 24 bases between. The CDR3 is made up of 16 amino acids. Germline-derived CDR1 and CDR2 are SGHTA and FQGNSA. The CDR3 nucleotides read TGTGCCAGCAGCCCGCGGGGGGCCGCCTTAGATTCGGGCTACACCTTC. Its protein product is CASSPRGAALDSGYTF.

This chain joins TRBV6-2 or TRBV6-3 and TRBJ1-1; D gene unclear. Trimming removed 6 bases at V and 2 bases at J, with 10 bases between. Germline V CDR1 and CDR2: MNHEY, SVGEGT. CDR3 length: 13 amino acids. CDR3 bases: TGTGCCAGCAGAACAGAACCAAACACTGAAGCTTTCTTT. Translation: CASRTEPNTEAFF.

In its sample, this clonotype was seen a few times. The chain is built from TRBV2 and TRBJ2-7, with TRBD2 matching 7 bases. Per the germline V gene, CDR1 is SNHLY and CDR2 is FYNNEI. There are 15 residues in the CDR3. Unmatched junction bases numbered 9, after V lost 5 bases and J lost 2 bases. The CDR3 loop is CASSYLSGPAYEQYF. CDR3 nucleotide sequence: TGTGCCAGCAGTTATCTTAGCGGGCCAGCCTACGAGCAGTACTTC.

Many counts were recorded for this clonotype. CDR3 DNA: TGTGCCAGCAGCCAAGGGGCAGGCACTGAAGCTTTCTTT. This translates into CASSQGAGTEAFF. The rearrangement joins TRBV7-3 to TRBJ1-1; D is perhaps TRBD1 (5 bases). The ends were cut back, 5 bases at V and 4 bases at J, with 11 bases in the middle. Germline V lookup: CDR1 SGHTA, CDR2 FQGTGA. This CDR3 is 13 amino acids long.